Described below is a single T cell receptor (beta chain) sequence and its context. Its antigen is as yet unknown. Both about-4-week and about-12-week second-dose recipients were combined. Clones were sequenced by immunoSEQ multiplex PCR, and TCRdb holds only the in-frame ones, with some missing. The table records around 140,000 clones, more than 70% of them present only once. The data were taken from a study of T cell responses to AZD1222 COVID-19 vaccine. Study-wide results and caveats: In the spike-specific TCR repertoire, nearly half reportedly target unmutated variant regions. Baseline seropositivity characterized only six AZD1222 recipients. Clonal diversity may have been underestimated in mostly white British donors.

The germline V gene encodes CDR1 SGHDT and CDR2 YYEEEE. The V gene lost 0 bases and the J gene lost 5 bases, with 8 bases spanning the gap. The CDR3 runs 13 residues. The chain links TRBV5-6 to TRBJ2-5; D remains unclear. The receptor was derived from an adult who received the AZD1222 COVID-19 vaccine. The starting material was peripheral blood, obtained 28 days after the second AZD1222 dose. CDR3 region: CASSLEFGETQYF. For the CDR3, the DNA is TGTGCCAGCAGCTTGGAGTTCGGGGAGACCCAGTACTTC.